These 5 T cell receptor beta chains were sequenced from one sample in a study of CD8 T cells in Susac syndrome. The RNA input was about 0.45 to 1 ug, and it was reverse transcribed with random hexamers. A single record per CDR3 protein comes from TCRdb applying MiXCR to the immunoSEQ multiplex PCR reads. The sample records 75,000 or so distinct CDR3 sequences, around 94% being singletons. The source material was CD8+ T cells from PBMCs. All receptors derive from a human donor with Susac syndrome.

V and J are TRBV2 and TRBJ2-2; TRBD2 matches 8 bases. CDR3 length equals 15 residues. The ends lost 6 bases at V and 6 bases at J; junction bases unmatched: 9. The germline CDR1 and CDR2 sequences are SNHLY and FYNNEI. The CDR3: CASSGGEAGAGELFF. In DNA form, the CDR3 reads TGTGCCAGCAGCGGAGGGGAAGCGGGAGCCGGGGAGCTGTTTTTT.

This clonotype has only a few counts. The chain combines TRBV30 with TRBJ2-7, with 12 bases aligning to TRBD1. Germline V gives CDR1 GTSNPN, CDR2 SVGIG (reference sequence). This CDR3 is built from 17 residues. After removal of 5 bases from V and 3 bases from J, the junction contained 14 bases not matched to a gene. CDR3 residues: CAWRGTGGPSSLYEQYF. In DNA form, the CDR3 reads TGTGCCTGGCGCGGGACAGGGGGCCCCTCTTCCCTCTACGAGCAGTACTTC.

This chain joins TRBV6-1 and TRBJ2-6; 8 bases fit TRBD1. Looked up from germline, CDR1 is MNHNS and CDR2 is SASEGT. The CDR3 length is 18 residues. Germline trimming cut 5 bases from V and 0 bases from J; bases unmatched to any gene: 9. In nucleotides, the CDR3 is TGTGCCAGCAGTCCCCAGGGGGCTTATAACTCTGGGGCCAACGTCCTGACTTTC. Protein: CASSPQGAYNSGANVLTF.

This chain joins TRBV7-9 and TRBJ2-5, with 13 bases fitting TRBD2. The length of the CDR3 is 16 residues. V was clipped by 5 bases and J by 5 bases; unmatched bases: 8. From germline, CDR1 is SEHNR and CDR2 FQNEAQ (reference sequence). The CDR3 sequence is CASSAWTSGGQETQYF. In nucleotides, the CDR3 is TGTGCCAGCAGCGCATGGACTAGCGGGGGTCAGGAGACCCAGTACTTC.

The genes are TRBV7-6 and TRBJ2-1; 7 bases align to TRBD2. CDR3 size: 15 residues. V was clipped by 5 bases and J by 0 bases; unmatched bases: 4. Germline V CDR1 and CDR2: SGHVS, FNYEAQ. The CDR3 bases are TGTGCCAGCAGCGCATCGGGGGGCTCCTACAATGAGCAGTTCTTC. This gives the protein CASSASGGSYNEQFF.